This T cell receptor beta chain was retrieved from a study of cytomegalovirus exposure and HLA in healthy donors. Concerning this clone: Its antigen remains unidentified.

Generated by immunoSEQ multiplex PCR, the TCRdb table keeps only in-frame clones and is missing some. The table shows roughly 60,000 clones, with roughly 94% occurring only once. Regarding the study as a whole: The study flagged fewer than 200 TCR beta chains as cytomegalovirus-associated.

The CDR3 loop spans 13 amino acids. V lost 8 bases, J lost 6 bases, and 10 bases stayed unmatched. Germline CDR1 is SNHLY and CDR2 is FYNNEI. The chain employs TRBV2 and TRBJ2-7, with TRBD2 matching 7 bases. The sequenced sample was PBMCs. The clonotype was recovered from a man younger than 35 in good health and CMV-seronegative. The CDR3 protein is CASASRLASEQYF. The CDR3 DNA reads as TGTGCCAGCGCTAGCAGACTAGCAAGCGAGCAGTACTTC.